This T cell receptor (beta chain) stems from a study of T cells in localized non-small cell lung cancer. The CDR3 spans 13 residues. V lost 5 bases, J lost 0 bases, and 4 bases lay in between. The germline V gene encodes CDR1 MNHNS and CDR2 SASEGT. Details on this clone: As yet, its antigen is unknown.

Findings and caveats of the study: Adjacent uninvolved lung tissue had the highest T cell clonality, exceeding tumor. A median approximately 53 of the top 100 tumor clones appeared in adjacent lung.

The assay was immunoSEQ multiplex PCR, and TCRdb's table has in-frame clones only and misses some. The repertoire includes tens of thousands of clones, roughly 91% of them detected once, and 20% to 25% sits in the top ten. The chain uses TRBV6-1 and TRBJ2-2; D is uncertain. The material sequenced was peripheral blood, taken before any cancer treatment. The TCR was taken from a woman aged 40 to 75 with stage I squamous cell lung carcinoma. In DNA form, the CDR3 reads TGTGCCAGCAGTAATACGAACACCGGGGAGCTGTTTTTT. Its translation is CASSNTNTGELFF.